This entry lists 18 T cell receptor beta chains sequenced from one sample in a study of blood T cell repertoires in COVID-19. TCRdb keeps only in-frame clones here, not all; method: immunoSEQ multiplex PCR. The data contain tens of thousands of clones, about four fifths of them singletons. Material for sequencing was peripheral blood. The receptor source for this set is a woman aged 60-70 years with acute or convalescent COVID-19.

The chain couples TRBV2 to TRBJ1-2, with D perhaps TRBD1 (5 bases). This CDR3 spans 14 amino acids. V was shortened by 2 bases and J by 0 bases, with 7 bases between the two germline ends. Germline V gives CDR1 SNHLY, CDR2 FYNNEI. CDR3 sequence (DNA): TGTGCCAGCAGTGAACAGGGAACTAACTATGGCTACACCTTC. It translates to CASSEQGTNYGYTF.

This chain joins TRBV6-5 and TRBJ2-1, with 7 bases lining up with TRBD1. V shed 7 bases and J 7 bases; nucleotides not matched to a gene: 13. Germline assignment: CDR1 MNHEY and CDR2 SVGAGI. The CDR3 spans 15 residues. The CDR3 region has the DNA TGTGCCAGCACGGCTTACCGACAGGGTAGGAATGAGCAGTTCTTC. It translates to CASTAYRQGRNEQFF.

The rearrangement joins TRBV15 to TRBJ1-2; 7 nucleotides align to TRBD1. This CDR3 spans 15 amino acids. V dropped 3 bases and J dropped 3; count of bases not matched to a gene: 7. Germline V gene data show CDR1 as LNHNV and CDR2 as YYDKDF (reference sequence). The CDR3 is CATSRDRNSDYGYTF. For the CDR3, the DNA is TGTGCCACCAGCAGGGACAGGAATAGTGACTATGGCTACACCTTC.

This clone appeared a single time. The rearrangement joins TRBV7-9 to TRBJ2-3, with a weak D call TRBD2 (6 bases). The CDR3 is 16 residues long. With 0 bases removed from V and 0 bases from J, the gap between germline ends came to 10 bases. The V gene's germline CDR1 is SEHNR and CDR2 FQNEAQ (reference sequence). Written as DNA, the CDR3 is TGTGCCAGCAGCTTAGCGGGACTCTTTAGCACAGATACGCAGTATTTT. The encoded protein is CASSLAGLFSTDTQYF.

This sequence joins TRBV18 and TRBJ2-5; D perhaps matches TRBD2 (6 bases). CDR1 is KGHSH, CDR2 LQKENI, per germline. CDR3 length equals 13 residues. Trimming shortened V by 8 bases and J by 2 bases, and 12 bases separated the two germline ends. CDR3 in amino acids: CASARSGQETQYF. CDR3 bases: TGTGCCAGCGCGAGGAGCGGGCAAGAGACCCAGTACTTC.

This clone was picked up one time. The chain combines TRBV19 with TRBJ1-3; possibly TRBD1 for D (6 bases). This CDR3 has 14 amino acids. The germline CDR1 and CDR2 sequences are LNHDA and SQIVND (reference sequence). Trimming left V 9 bases short and J 0 bases short, with 12 bases between. The CDR3 DNA reads as TGTGCCAGCTCCACGGACAGCTCTGGAAACACCATATATTTT. This encodes CASSTDSSGNTIYF.

CDR3 loop: CATRGQGRSNTEAFF. The DNA for the CDR3 is TGTGCCACCAGGGGACAGGGCCGGTCGAACACTGAAGCTTTCTTT. The rearrangement joins TRBV24-1 to TRBJ1-1; 9 nucleotides agree with TRBD1. Germline V CDR1 and CDR2: KGHDR, SFDVKD. V lost 7 bases, J lost 1 base, and 6 bases stayed unmatched. The CDR3 runs to 15 residues.

The chain recombines TRBV9 with TRBJ1-1; D perhaps matches TRBD1 (6 bases). The germline V and J ends were trimmed by 0 bases and 4 bases, with 10 bases remaining between them. Germline V gives CDR1 SGDLS, CDR2 YYNGEE. The CDR3 runs 14 residues. The chain's CDR3 is CASSVAPRGTEAFF. CDR3 nucleotide sequence: TGTGCCAGCAGCGTAGCCCCCAGGGGCACTGAAGCTTTCTTT.

The chain has TRBV9 and TRBJ2-1; 11 bases map to TRBD2. V dropped 3 bases and J dropped 9; count of bases not matched to a gene: 11. The CDR3 contains 16 residues. Germline assignment: CDR1 SGDLS and CDR2 YYNGEE. CDR3 amino acids: CASSALLAGELGEQFF. The CDR3, as DNA: TGTGCCAGCAGCGCCCTACTAGCGGGAGAATTGGGTGAGCAGTTCTTC.

The chain uses TRBV10-3 and TRBJ1-2; TRBD1 matches 8 bases. V dropped 0 bases and J dropped 4; count of bases not matched to a gene: 7. CDR1 is ENHRY and CDR2 is SYGVKD in the germline V gene. The CDR3 is made up of 16 amino acids. CDR3 amino acids: CAISESISQGGYGYTF. The CDR3 DNA reads TGTGCCATCAGTGAGTCGATATCACAGGGGGGCTATGGCTACACCTTC.

The genes are TRBV3-1 (or the pseudogene TRBV3-2) and TRBJ1-5; TRBD1 might be the D (5 bases). Germline values: CDR1 LGHDT, CDR2 YNNKEL (reference sequence). V lost 4 bases and J 0 bases, leaving 10 bases between the germline ends. The length of the CDR3 is 15 residues. CDR3 sequence reads: CASSLGVYSNQPQHF. As DNA, the CDR3 is TGTGCCAGCAGCCTAGGGGTTTATAGCAATCAGCCCCAGCATTTT.

The chain is built from TRBV9 and TRBJ1-3; the D gene is possibly TRBD1 (5 bases). This CDR3 contains 13 residues. V dropped 3 bases and J dropped 4 bases, with 8 bases sitting between them. The germline gives CDR1 SGDLS, CDR2 YYNGEE. CDR3 in DNA: TGTGCCAGCAGCGGTGACAGAGGAAACACCATATATTTT. Translating gives CASSGDRGNTIYF.

In this sample, this clone turned up a few times. The chain employs TRBV6-4 and TRBJ1-1, with D possibly matching TRBD1 (5 bases). In germline, CDR1 is MRHNA, CDR2 SNTAGT. V was cut by 5 bases and J by 6 bases, with 19 bases left in between. The CDR3 is made up of 15 amino acids. The CDR3 here is CASSKGGGGIAEAFF. As DNA, the CDR3 is TGTGCCAGCAGTAAAGGCGGGGGGGGTATCGCTGAAGCTTTCTTT.

V and J are TRBV19 and TRBJ1-6; the match to TRBD1 covers 7 bases. CDR3 length equals 17 residues. Germline values: CDR1 LNHDA, CDR2 SQIVND (reference sequence). The trim removed 3 bases at V and 8 bases at J, leaving 13 bases unmatched. CDR3 DNA sequence: TGTGCCAGTAGTATCATTCCGGGACAGAGAAGTTATTCACCCCTCCACTTT. This codes for CASSIIPGQRSYSPLHF. The full variable domain, in which reference TRBV19 and TRBJ1-6 provide the parts outside the CDR3, is DGGITQSPKYLFRKEGQNVTLSCEQNLNHDAMYWYRQDPGQGLRLIYYSQIVNDFQKGDIAEGYSVSREKKESFPLTVTSAQKNPTAFYLCASSIIPGQRSYSPLHFGNGTRLTVT.

This clone was seen only a few times. The genes are TRBV19 and TRBJ1-5; D is perhaps TRBD1 (6 bases). Germline CDR1 is LNHDA and CDR2 is SQIVND (reference sequence). This CDR3 is built from 14 residues. V was clipped by 3 bases and J by 2 bases, with 8 bases between them. Here the CDR3 DNA reads TGTGCCAGTAGTATCGGACAGCGCAATCAGCCCCAGCATTTT. It specifies CASSIGQRNQPQHF.

The chain has TRBV7-2 and TRBJ2-7; 12 bases fit TRBD2. The germline V gene has CDR1 SGHTA and CDR2 FQGNSA. With V trimmed by 5 bases and J by 5 bases, 7 bases remained unmatched. This CDR3 has 15 amino acids. The CDR3 region is CASSLTSGSIHEQYF. The CDR3 DNA is TGTGCCAGCAGCCTGACTAGCGGGAGTATCCACGAGCAGTACTTC.

This clone showed up just a few times. The chain carries TRBV29-1 and TRBJ2-1; a weak D match, TRBD2 (5 bases). The CDR3 spans 10 residues. Germline CDR1 SQVTM, CDR2 ANQGSEA. The germline V and J ends were trimmed by 7 bases and 6 bases, with 7 bases remaining between them. CDR3 residues: CSGGGNEQFF. The DNA for the CDR3 is TGCAGCGGTGGAGGCAATGAGCAGTTCTTC.

The chain carries TRBV7-9 and TRBJ2-5; 10 positions match TRBD1. The CDR3 consists of 15 residues. Germline V lookup: CDR1 SEHNR, CDR2 FQNEAQ (reference sequence). The V segment lost 0 bases and the J segment 8 bases; nucleotides outside the gene matches: 6. CDR3 sequence reads: CASSLAGTGVDTQYF. The CDR3, as DNA: TGTGCCAGCAGCTTAGCAGGGACAGGGGTAGATACCCAGTACTTC.